Detailed here is one TCR beta chain. The ends lost 3 bases at V and 7 bases at J; junction bases unmatched: 13. This CDR3 has 16 residues. Germline assignment: CDR1 MNHNS and CDR2 SASEGT. TCRdb's table, derived via immunoSEQ multiplex PCR, lists solely in-frame clones and lacks some. The sample shows about 15,000 clones, just under 30% of them seen only once. The record originates from a study of graft-versus-host responses after intestinal transplantation. This sample comprised alloreactive CD4+ T cells from a mixed lymphocyte reaction culture, obtained before intestinal transplant. The sample's subset: CFSE-low proliferating T cells sorted from approximately 6-day pre-transplant mixed lymphocyte reaction (GvH or HvG direction). The V and J genes are TRBV6-1 and TRBJ1-2, with 8 bases fitting TRBD1. The receptor was derived from a human patient who received an intestinal transplant. Here the CDR3 reads CASSEAAGGAVRGYTF. The CDR3 nucleotides are TGTGCCAGCAGTGAGGCCGCAGGGGGCGCGGTCCGTGGCTACACCTTC.